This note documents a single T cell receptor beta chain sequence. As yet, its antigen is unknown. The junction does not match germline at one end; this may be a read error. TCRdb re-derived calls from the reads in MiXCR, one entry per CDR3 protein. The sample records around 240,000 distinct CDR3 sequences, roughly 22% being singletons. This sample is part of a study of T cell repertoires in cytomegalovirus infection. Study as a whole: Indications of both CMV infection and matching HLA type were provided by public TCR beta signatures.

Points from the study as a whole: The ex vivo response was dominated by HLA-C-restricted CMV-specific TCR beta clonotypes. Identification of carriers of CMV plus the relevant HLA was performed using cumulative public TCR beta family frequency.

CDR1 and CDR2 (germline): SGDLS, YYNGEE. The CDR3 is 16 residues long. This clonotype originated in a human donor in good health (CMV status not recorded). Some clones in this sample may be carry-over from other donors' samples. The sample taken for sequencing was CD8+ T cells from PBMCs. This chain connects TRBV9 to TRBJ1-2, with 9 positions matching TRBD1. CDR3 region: CANSGRDRASNYGYTF. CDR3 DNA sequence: TGTGCCAACAGCGGCCGGGACAGGGCATCTAACTATGGCTACACCTTC.